A single T cell receptor beta chain is shown here with its context. Its antigen is still unknown. Germline values: CDR1 LNHDA, CDR2 SQIVND (reference sequence). V lost 6 bases and J 6 bases, leaving 11 bases between the germline ends. This CDR3 has 12 amino acids. The PCR had 60 Vbeta and 13 Jbeta primers. Generated by immunoSEQ multiplex PCR, the TCRdb table keeps only in-frame clones and is missing some. The sample has about 98,000 clones, about 80% seen once; the top ten hold around 3.6%. The data derive from a study of cytomegalovirus exposure and HLA in healthy donors. Overall study results and limits: Accurate predictions that matched the HLA-A and HLA-B alleles of most subjects were reportedly made from TCR beta sequences. V- and J-gene trimming in TCR beta was tied to a missense DCLRE1C variant by an analysis performed later.

When sampled, the donors appeared nominally healthy, though they likely had unrecorded immune exposures. J is TRBJ1-1 and V is TRBV19, with D hard to call. The TCR originated in a female donor in good health and CMV-seropositive. The sample was PBMCs. CDR3 sequence reads: CASRKSAAEAFF. The CDR3 DNA reads TGTGCCAGTAGGAAGTCCGCGGCTGAAGCTTTCTTT.